This T cell receptor (beta chain) was found in a study of shared clonotypes between healthy human individuals. Whole-study context: Three plates were used per donor for CD4 naive, three for CD4 memory, two for CD8 naive and one for CD8 memory.

Turning to this clone: The antigen remains undetermined.

Study observations and caveats: Naive subsets typically showed greater estimated richness than memory subsets.

Germline CDR1 is KGHSH and CDR2 is LQKENI. This CDR3 spans 16 amino acids. The V end was cut by 4 bases, the J end by 3 bases, with 17 bases between. Sequencing was at deep level. When replicate PCRs were run on sorted subsets, they used around 200 ng DNA, some 30,000 T cell genomes. Sequencing was performed with immunoSEQ multiplex PCR; in TCRdb, only in-frame clones are kept and a portion is missing. Of approximately 1,500,000 clones in the sample, about 98% were seen once. This chain links TRBV18 with TRBJ2-3; D not certain. The sample was naive CD4+ T cells sorted from blood. The subset: CD45RA+ positively selected. The TCR comes from a man in his thirties or forties in good health. The CDR3 region is CASSRQVGVVTDTQYF. CDR3 coding DNA: TGTGCCAGCTCACGCCAGGTTGGTGTTGTGACAGATACGCAGTATTTT.